Below, one T cell receptor (beta chain) is given with its context. Its antigen is still unknown. Each CDR3 protein gets one entry after TCRdb re-called the reads with MiXCR. Of a few hundred thousand distinct CDR3 sequences listed, about 32% are singletons. The data are from a study of T cell repertoires in cytomegalovirus infection. Study overall: CMV infection and matching HLA type were both indicated by public TCR beta signatures. Broader study findings: The ex vivo response was dominated by HLA-C-restricted CMV-specific TCR beta clonotypes.

This CDR3 has 15 amino acids. With 5 bases clipped from V and 4 bases from J, the junction kept 9 bases outside the gene matches. Germline V lookup: CDR1 SEHNR, CDR2 FQNEAQ (reference sequence). The chain combines TRBV7-9 with TRBJ1-1; 8 positions match TRBD1. This TCR came from a human donor in good health (CMV status not recorded). Some clones in this sample may be carry-over from other donors' samples. Sequences were derived from cultured PBMCs, sampled from culture after CMV antigen stimulation. The CDR3 coding sequence is TGTGCCAGCAGCCCCCCCGGACAGGGCTTCACTGAAGCTTTCTTT. It translates to CASSPPGQGFTEAFF. Full variable domain (missing parts from reference TRBV7-9 and TRBJ1-1): DTGVSQNPRHKITKRGQNVTFRCDPISEHNRLYWYRQTLGQGPEFLTYFQNEAQLEKSRLLSDRFSAERPKGSFSTLEIQRTEQGDSAMYLCASSPPGQGFTEAFFGQGTRLTVV.